Below are 27 T cell receptor beta chains sequenced from a single sample in a study of blood T cell dynamics during melanoma immunotherapy. Data came from immunoSEQ multiplex PCR; TCRdb stores just in-frame clones and leaves some out. Here the sample spans fewer than 16,000 clones, more than 75% being singletons. Time point noted: pre-treatment baseline. Sequenced material: blood, taken from a patient treated with checkpoint blockade. The receptors stem from a human donor with melanoma.

This sequence joins TRBV5-1 and TRBJ1-6; no reliable D call. The germline gives CDR1 SGHRS, CDR2 YFSETQ. Trimming shortened V by 8 bases and J by 4 bases, and 13 bases separated the two germline ends. This CDR3 region has 14 residues. The CDR3 DNA sequence: TGCGCCAGTTGGGGAGACGGATATAATTCACCCCTCCACTTT. Its translation is CASWGDGYNSPLHF. Filled out from reference TRBV5-1 and TRBJ1-6, the complete variable domain reads KAGVTQTPRYLIKTRGQQVTLSCSPISGHRSVSWYQQTPGQGLQFLFEYFSETQRNKGNFPGRFSGRQFSNSRSEMNVSTLELGDSALYLCASWGDGYNSPLHFGNGTRLTVT.

The chain is built from TRBV5-1 and TRBJ2-7, with D hard to call. V was clipped by 0 bases and J by 6 bases, with 16 bases between them. The CDR3 covers 15 residues. CDR1 SGHRS and CDR2 YFSETQ come from the germline V gene. CDR3 sequence reads: CASSLEYRLTSEQYF. DNA for the CDR3: TGCGCCAGCAGCTTGGAGTACAGATTAACCTCCGAGCAGTACTTC.

The chain employs TRBV6-4 and TRBJ2-3; D might be TRBD1 (5 bases). Germline lookup yields CDR1 MRHNA and CDR2 SNTAGT. V was clipped by 8 bases and J by 2 bases, with 11 bases between them. The CDR3 has 13 residues. DNA of the CDR3: TGTGCCAGCGGCAGGGATAACACAGATACGCAGTATTTT. Translation: CASGRDNTDTQYF.

V usage is TRBV6-1 and J usage is TRBJ2-3, with D unresolved. Germline V gene lookup returns CDR1 MNHNS and CDR2 SASEGT. V dropped 4 bases and J dropped 6 bases, with 11 bases sitting between them. The CDR3 extends over 13 amino acids. This CDR3 is CASSGIGRDTQYF. The CDR3 region has the DNA TGTGCCAGCAGTGGTATAGGTCGCGATACGCAGTATTTT.

The chain couples TRBV28 to TRBJ2-1, with 9 bases lining up with TRBD2. The CDR3 has 15 residues. Germline-derived CDR1 and CDR2 are MDHEN and SYDVKM. The J segment lost 2 bases and the V segment lost 3 bases, leaving 2 bases of the junction unmatched. DNA of the CDR3: TGTGCCAGCAGTTTGGGCGGGGGGGCCTACAATGAGCAGTTCTTC. It yields the protein CASSLGGGAYNEQFF. Supplemented by reference TRBV28 and TRBJ2-1, the full variable domain reads DVKVTQSSRYLVKRTGEKVFLECVQDMDHENMFWYRQDPGLGLRLIYFSYDVKMKEKGDIPEGYSVSREKKERFSLILESASTNQTSMYLCASSLGGGAYNEQFFGPGTRLTVL.

The chain uses TRBV6-1 and TRBJ2-7, with unresolved D. The germline V and J ends were trimmed by 7 bases and 4 bases, with 14 bases remaining between them. The CDR3 length is 13 residues. In germline, CDR1 is MNHNS, CDR2 SASEGT. The CDR3 coding sequence is TGTGCCAGCACCGAACCCAGTCTTTACGAGCAGTACTTC. The encoded protein is CASTEPSLYEQYF.

The chain carries TRBV28 and TRBJ2-1, with D possibly being TRBD1 (5 bases). Deletions cut 3 bases from V and 4 bases from J, with 13 bases between. CDR3 size: 15 residues. Germline CDR1 is MDHEN and CDR2 is SYDVKM. This CDR3 reads CASSLATGFYNEQFF. Here the CDR3 DNA reads TGTGCCAGCAGTTTGGCAACAGGTTTTTACAATGAGCAGTTCTTC.

The chain carries TRBV2 and TRBJ2-1; 9 bases map to TRBD1. V lost 7 bases and J lost 1; bases outside the gene matches: 8. This CDR3 comprises 16 residues. Germline-derived CDR1 and CDR2 are SNHLY and FYNNEI. The CDR3 sequence: CASIIRDRESYNEQFF. Written as DNA, the CDR3 is TGTGCCAGCATCATCCGGGACAGGGAGTCCTACAATGAGCAGTTCTTC.

This chain links TRBV6-6 with TRBJ1-1; no definite D call. The CDR3 is 14 residues long. V was cut by 6 bases and J by 2 bases, with 13 bases left in between. Germline V CDR1 and CDR2: MNHNY, SVGAGI (reference sequence). DNA for the CDR3: TGTGCCAGCAGCCAAGGTATCCCCAACACTGAAGCTTTCTTT. As protein: CASSQGIPNTEAFF.

This clone occurred a few times. V and J are TRBV7-9 and TRBJ1-1; D ambiguous. Trimming took 6 bases from V and 5 from J, leaving 13 bases between them. The CDR3 totals 13 residues. The germline gives CDR1 SEHNR, CDR2 FQNEAQ (reference sequence). DNA for the CDR3: TGTGCCAGCAGGCATATCGTAGGGACTGAAGCTTTCTTT. Translating gives CASRHIVGTEAFF.

V usage is TRBV20-1 and J usage is TRBJ1-1; 7 positions match TRBD1. Per the germline V gene, CDR1 is DFQATT and CDR2 is SNEGSKA (reference sequence). The CDR3 covers 11 residues. V lost 6 bases and J lost 10; bases outside the gene matches: 8. The CDR3 bases are TGCAGTGCCGAGGACAGGATAGTAGCTTTCTTT. Its protein product is CSAEDRIVAFF.

The chain employs TRBV19 and TRBJ2-4; a possible D gene is TRBD1 (5 bases). Germline V gene sequence: CDR1 LNHDA, CDR2 SQIVND (reference sequence). CDR3 length equals 16 residues. V dropped 2 bases and J dropped 0 bases, with 11 bases sitting between them. In nucleotides, the CDR3 is TGTGCCAGTAGTATAAAGGGGCGCGTAGCCAAAAACATTCAGTACTTC. Translated: CASSIKGRVAKNIQYF. The variable domain in full, completed from reference TRBV19 and TRBJ2-4, reads DGGITQSPKYLFRKEGQNVTLSCEQNLNHDAMYWYRQDPGQGLRLIYYSQIVNDFQKGDIAEGYSVSREKKESFPLTVTSAQKNPTAFYLCASSIKGRVAKNIQYFGAGTRLSVL.

The chain joins TRBV7-9 to TRBJ1-4, with 7 bases matching TRBD1. The germline gives CDR1 SEHNR, CDR2 FQNEAQ (reference sequence). The CDR3 is made up of 13 amino acids. V gave up 3 bases and J gave up 8 bases; unmatched junction bases: 3. CDR3 sequence (DNA): TGTGCCAGCAGCTTCACACAGGGGGAAAAACTGTTTTTT. It specifies CASSFTQGEKLFF.

The chain combines TRBV5-1 with TRBJ2-7; D unclear. V lost 1 base, J lost 2 bases, and 10 bases lay in between. From germline, CDR1 is SGHRS and CDR2 YFSETQ. The CDR3 runs to 14 residues. The CDR3 DNA follows: TGCGCCAGCAGCTTGTCCGAAGCGACCTACGAGCAGTACTTC. Translation gives CASSLSEATYEQYF. The full variable domain, with the rest looked up from reference TRBV5-1 and TRBJ2-7, is KAGVTQTPRYLIKTRGQQVTLSCSPISGHRSVSWYQQTPGQGLQFLFEYFSETQRNKGNFPGRFSGRQFSNSRSEMNVSTLELGDSALYLCASSLSEATYEQYFGPGTRLTVT.

The chain links TRBV30 to TRBJ1-1; 8 nucleotides agree with TRBD1. The CDR3 is made up of 13 amino acids. The germline V gene encodes CDR1 GTSNPN and CDR2 SVGIG (reference sequence). The trim removed 2 bases at V and 5 bases at J, leaving 4 bases unmatched. In nucleotides, the CDR3 is TGTGCCTGGAGTTGGACAGGGCGGACTGAAGCTTTCTTT. This encodes CAWSWTGRTEAFF. The full variable domain, rest sourced from reference TRBV30 and TRBJ1-1, is SQTIHQWPATLVQPVGSPLSLECTVEGTSNPNLYWYRQAAGRGLQLLFYSVGIGQISSEVPQNLSASRPQDRQFILSSKKLLLSDSGFYLCAWSWTGRTEAFFGQGTRLTVV.

The chain is built from TRBV29-1 and TRBJ2-7, with D unresolved. Germline V gene sequence: CDR1 SQVTM, CDR2 ANQGSEA. V was trimmed by 3 bases and J by 1 base, leaving 4 bases between them. This CDR3 comprises 11 residues. The DNA for the CDR3 is TGCAGCGTTGAGGCATCCTACGAGCAGTACTTC. Translated, it gives CSVEASYEQYF.

This clone has only one observation. The chain recombines TRBV5-1 with TRBJ2-1; 9 bases align to TRBD2. CDR1 SGHRS and CDR2 YFSETQ come from the germline V gene. The CDR3 is 14 residues long. The V segment lost 4 bases and the J segment 4 bases; nucleotides outside the gene matches: 3. Written as DNA, the CDR3 is TGCGCCAGCAGCCCCAGCGGGGGGTACAATGAGCAGTTCTTC. Translating gives CASSPSGGYNEQFF.

For this clone: One end of the junction varies from germline; a read error may be responsible. This chain uses TRBV6-1 with TRBJ1-5; the D is unclear. Germline-derived CDR1 and CDR2 are MNHNS and SASEGT. This CDR3 region has 11 residues. The CDR3 spells CASSTNQPQHF. CDR3 nucleotides: TGTGCCAGCAGTACCAATCAGCCCCAACATTTT.

This clone was seen just once. The J gene is TRBJ1-5, the V gene TRBV30; 7 bases agree with TRBD1. Germline loops: CDR1 GTSNPN, CDR2 SVGIG (reference sequence). The CDR3 is made up of 14 amino acids. The trim removed 1 base at V and 6 bases at J, leaving 6 bases unmatched. CDR3 loop: CAWSDTGVRQPQHF. The CDR3 nucleotides read TGTGCCTGGAGTGATACAGGGGTCCGTCAGCCCCAGCATTTT.

This clone was seen more than once but under ten times. This rearrangement joins TRBV10-2 to TRBJ1-2, with D tentatively TRBD1 (5 bases). Germline V lookup: CDR1 WSHSY, CDR2 SAAADI. The CDR3 loop spans 14 amino acids. V lost 6 bases to trimming and J lost 8 bases, with 19 bases between them. In DNA, the CDR3 is TGCGCCAGCAGGGCCGGGACCGCCCTCAACGGCTACACCTTC. It encodes CASRAGTALNGYTF.

The CDR3 sequence is CASSSRIGGGSRTDTQYF. The CDR3 DNA sequence: TGTGCCAGCAGCTCCAGAATAGGGGGGGGGAGCCGGACAGATACGCAGTATTTT. This chain uses TRBV7-9 with TRBJ2-3; D perhaps matches TRBD2 (7 bases). The CDR3 is 18 amino acids. V was clipped by 4 bases and J by 3 bases, with 23 bases between them. The germline gives CDR1 SEHNR, CDR2 FQNEAQ (reference sequence).

The chain links TRBV28 to TRBJ2-5; TRBD2 aligns across 7 bases. The CDR3 has 14 amino acids. Germline V lookup: CDR1 MDHEN, CDR2 SYDVKM. Trimming removed 2 bases from V and 5 bases from J; junction bases left unmatched: 5. The DNA of the CDR3 is TGTGCCAGCAGTTTAAACGGGGGAGGGGAGACCCAGTACTTC. This gives the protein CASSLNGGGETQYF.

In DNA, the CDR3 is TGTGCCAGCGCGTTGGACAGGGGTTCAGATACGCAGTATTTT. This gives the protein CASALDRGSDTQYF. This chain joins TRBV6-6 and TRBJ2-3; 9 nucleotides agree with TRBD1. This CDR3 has 14 amino acids. The germline V gene encodes CDR1 MNHNY and CDR2 SVGAGI (reference sequence). J was trimmed by 4 bases and V by 8 bases; bases with no gene match: 7.

The V gene is TRBV10-2, the J gene TRBJ2-4; TRBD1 is a possible D gene (6 bases). From germline, CDR1 is WSHSY and CDR2 SAAADI. The CDR3 is 15 amino acids. V was shortened by 0 bases and J by 10 bases, with 16 bases between the two germline ends. For the CDR3, the DNA is TGCGCCAGCAGTGAGTCAAAGGGGGACCTCCCTATTCAGTACTTC. Amino acid sequence: CASSESKGDLPIQYF.

The chain has TRBV7-3 and TRBJ1-2; no reliable D call. The V gene's germline CDR1 is SGHTA and CDR2 FQGTGA. Trimming left V 3 bases short and J 2 bases short, with 13 bases between. The CDR3 loop spans 15 amino acids. Here the CDR3 DNA reads TGTGCCAGCAGCTTTGCCCCCGGGAACAACTATGGCTACACCTTC. Protein: CASSFAPGNNYGYTF.

The CDR3 sequence: CASSLWLQETQYF. The CDR3, as DNA: TGTGCCAGCAGCTTGTGGCTCCAAGAGACCCAGTACTTC. This chain connects TRBV5-4 to TRBJ2-5; D is unresolved. The CDR3 is made up of 13 amino acids. The V and J ends lost 1 base and 1 base respectively, with 5 bases between them. Germline loops: CDR1 SGHNT, CDR2 YYREEE (reference sequence).

The gene calls are TRBV11-2 and TRBJ2-7; 10 bases line up with TRBD2. The V gene's germline CDR1 is SGHAT and CDR2 FQNNGV. The V gene end was trimmed by 5 bases and the J gene end by 3 bases; junction bases not matched to a gene: 4. The CDR3 extends over 14 amino acids. CDR3 in DNA: TGTGCCAGCAGCCCCGGACTAGCGGACTACGAGCAGTACTTC. This encodes CASSPGLADYEQYF.